A few counts support the clone carrying this T cell receptor beta chain. TCRdb analysed the RACE reads with MiXCR anew, one entry per CDR3 protein. The profile shows tens of thousands of distinct CDR3 sequences, around 9.3% of them singletons. The sample is drawn from a study of human T cells and chemical hapten exposure. Described time point: patch test 1, 2 weeks after DPC sensitization. Treatment specified: therapeutic diphenylcyclopropenone sensitization with weekly scalp DPC. The authors extracted total RNA from unfractionated whole blood. The CDR3 has 15 amino acids. Germline V lookup: CDR1 SGHRS, CDR2 YFSETQ. The V gene end was trimmed by 1 base and the J gene end by 3 bases; junction bases not matched to a gene: 6.

The sequence was collected from a woman aged 40-49 years with alopecia areata. Some clones in this sample may be carry-over from other donors' samples. Sample: whole blood, taken in connection with sensitization to the hapten diphenylcyclopropenone (DPC). This chain uses TRBV5-1 with TRBJ2-7, with TRBD1 matching over 8 bases. CDR3 nucleotide sequence: TGCGCCAGCAGCTTGCAGGGGGCGATCGGCTACGAGCAGTACTTC. Translation gives CASSLQGAIGYEQYF.